These 18 T cell receptor beta chains originate from one sample sequenced in a study of beta chain features in type 1 diabetes. Overall study findings and caveats: In all four CD4+ subsets, TCRB CDR3 length was significantly, moderately reduced in type 1 diabetes.

These receptors have no known antigen. cDNA synthesis used the whole RNA isolate, giving expressed TCRB sequences. Measured with immunoSEQ multiplex PCR; TCRdb has only the in-frame clones, and not every one. Here the sample spans some 290,000 clones, around 24% being singletons. The sequencing sample was made of naive CD4+ T cells from blood. The receptors derive from a woman aged 25 to 39 with type 1 diabetes.

The CDR3 DNA is TGTGCCAGCTCACCAAGGGACGGGAGGGCTTTCTTT. It specifies CASSPRDGRAFF. The V and J genes are TRBV18 and TRBJ1-1; tentative D call: TRBD1 (5 bases). Deletions cut 2 bases from V and 11 bases from J, with 12 bases between. Germline V CDR1 and CDR2: KGHSH, LQKENI. The CDR3 has 12 residues.

This clone was seen a few times. The chain has TRBV10-2 and TRBJ1-2, with D uncertain. The V gene's germline CDR1 is WSHSY and CDR2 SAAADI. The CDR3 is 13 amino acids. V lost 3 bases and J 3 bases, leaving 8 bases between the germline ends. CDR3 region: CASSELGDYGYTF. The CDR3 DNA sequence: TGCGCCAGCAGTGAACTCGGGGACTATGGCTACACCTTC.

The V and J genes are TRBV25-1 and TRBJ1-4; D gene uncertain. This CDR3 region has 11 residues. From germline, CDR1 is MGHDK and CDR2 SYGVNS. The V end was cut by 6 bases, the J end by 6 bases, with 5 bases between. The CDR3 DNA is TGTGCCAGCAGGGGCTATGAAAAACTGTTTTTT. Protein: CASRGYEKLFF.

In this sample, this clone turned up a few times. The chain combines TRBV7-9 with TRBJ2-1; possible D gene TRBD1, 6 bases. V lost 5 bases and J 8 bases, leaving 10 bases between the germline ends. Germline V gives CDR1 SEHNR, CDR2 FQNEAQ (reference sequence). This CDR3 has 12 amino acids. The CDR3 nucleotides read TGTGCCAGCAGCATAACAGGGCATGAGCAGTTCTTC. Protein product: CASSITGHEQFF.

This clone has just a few counts. J is TRBJ2-1 and V is TRBV18; D remains unclear. CDR3 size: 13 residues. V was clipped by 2 bases and J by 8 bases, with 10 bases between them. Germline CDR1 KGHSH, CDR2 LQKENI. For the CDR3, the DNA is TGTGCCAGCTCACCATATGAGGCCTATGAGCAGTTCTTC. Protein sequence: CASSPYEAYEQFF.

This clone was detected a few times. The chain employs TRBV6-5 and TRBJ2-6, with D tentatively TRBD1 (5 bases). Per the germline V gene, CDR1 is MNHEY and CDR2 is SVGAGI. The CDR3 is 14 residues long. V was shortened by 7 bases and J by 0 bases, with 7 bases between the two germline ends. CDR3 region: CASKDTSGANVLTF. In DNA, the CDR3 is TGTGCCAGCAAGGACACCTCTGGGGCCAACGTCCTGACTTTC.

The gene calls are TRBV5-1 and TRBJ1-1; weak D call: TRBD1 (5 bases). CDR3 length equals 15 residues. V lost 4 bases and J lost 2, with 15 bases in between. Germline CDR1 reads SGHRS; CDR2 reads YFSETQ. CDR3 sequence (DNA): TGCGCCAGCAGCCCACGGACACATCCAAACACTGAAGCTTTCTTT. This translates into CASSPRTHPNTEAFF.

The rearrangement uses TRBV30 and TRBJ1-2, with D tentatively TRBD1 (6 bases). There are 12 residues in the CDR3. V was shortened by 4 bases and J by 4 bases, with 10 bases between the two germline ends. The V gene's germline CDR1 is GTSNPN and CDR2 SVGIG (reference sequence). The CDR3 DNA reads TGTGCCTGGACCGGGACATCCTATGGCTACACCTTC. Translation gives CAWTGTSYGYTF.

In its sample, this clone was seen a few times. The V gene is TRBV25-1, the J gene TRBJ2-6, with 8 bases identical to TRBD1. Germline V gene lookup returns CDR1 MGHDK and CDR2 SYGVNS. The CDR3 length is 18 residues. The J segment lost 0 bases and the V segment lost 5 bases, leaving 9 bases of the junction unmatched. The CDR3: CASSLTGESFSGANVLTF. Written as DNA, the CDR3 is TGTGCCAGCAGTCTGACAGGGGAGTCCTTCTCTGGGGCCAACGTCCTGACTTTC.

The sample holds a few counts of this clone. V usage is TRBV28 and J usage is TRBJ2-1; 8 bases are a match to TRBD2. The trim removed 5 bases at V and 2 bases at J, leaving 2 bases unmatched. There are 14 residues in the CDR3. The germline CDR1 and CDR2 sequences are MDHEN and SYDVKM. The CDR3 DNA reads as TGTGCCAGCAGTATAGCGGGAACCTACAATGAGCAGTTCTTC. It encodes CASSIAGTYNEQFF. The full variable domain, its missing parts supplied by reference TRBV28 and TRBJ2-1, is DVKVTQSSRYLVKRTGEKVFLECVQDMDHENMFWYRQDPGLGLRLIYFSYDVKMKEKGDIPEGYSVSREKKERFSLILESASTNQTSMYLCASSIAGTYNEQFFGPGTRLTVL.

The chain has TRBV4-2 and TRBJ2-7, with 14 bases lining up with TRBD2. In germline, CDR1 is LGHNA, CDR2 YNFKEQ. This CDR3 is 19 amino acids long. Trimming took 0 bases from V and 2 from J; bases not matched to a gene: 9. CDR3 residues: CASSQELPGLAGAPYEQYF. The CDR3 DNA reads TGTGCCAGCAGCCAAGAGCTCCCGGGACTAGCGGGAGCACCCTACGAGCAGTACTTC.

This clone has only a few counts. The V and J genes are TRBV5-1 and TRBJ1-2; 10 bases are a match to TRBD1. This CDR3 spans 15 amino acids. V lost 2 bases to trimming and J lost 5 bases; unmatched junction nucleotides: 6. CDR1 is SGHRS, CDR2 YFSETQ, per germline. CDR3 residues: CASSFAGTGVYGYTF. DNA of the CDR3: TGCGCCAGCAGCTTCGCCGGGACAGGGGTGTATGGCTACACCTTC.

This clone was counted a few times. This chain connects TRBV30 to TRBJ2-7, with 11 bases lining up with TRBD2. Germline CDR1 is GTSNPN and CDR2 is SVGIG (reference sequence). Trimming removed 1 base from V and 2 bases from J; junction bases left unmatched: 10. The CDR3 is 17 amino acids. CDR3 bases: TGTGCCTGGAGTGGAGTGACTAGCGGGAATAGCGCCTACGAGCAGTACTTC. Its protein product is CAWSGVTSGNSAYEQYF.

This clone was observed a few times. The V call is TRBV13, the J call TRBJ2-6, with D perhaps TRBD1 (5 bases). CDR1 and CDR2 (germline): PRHDT, FYEKMQ (reference sequence). There are 13 residues in the CDR3. The V gene lost 8 bases and the J gene lost 3 bases, with 8 bases spanning the gap. CDR3 in DNA: TGTGCCAGCTGGGGCGTTGGGGCCAACGTCCTGACTTTC. Translated: CASWGVGANVLTF.

The CDR3 sequence is CASRRGETQYF. CDR3 DNA sequence: TGTGCCAGCAGAAGGGGAGAGACCCAGTACTTC. V and J are TRBV7-9 and TRBJ2-5; D might be TRBD1 (5 bases). Germline-derived CDR1 and CDR2 are SEHNR and FQNEAQ (reference sequence). V dropped 6 bases and J dropped 4 bases, with 6 bases sitting between them. The CDR3 extends over 11 amino acids.

This clone was seen more than once but under ten times. This sequence joins TRBV19 and TRBJ1-5; a weak D match, TRBD1 (5 bases). Per germline, CDR1 LNHDA and CDR2 SQIVND (reference sequence). The CDR3 has 15 amino acids. Trimming left V 1 base short and J 1 base short, with 8 bases between. CDR3 residues: CASSIAGLSNQPQHF. The CDR3 nucleotides read TGTGCCAGTAGTATAGCGGGACTGAGCAATCAGCCCCAGCATTTT.

V gene TRBV11-2 combines with J gene TRBJ2-3; unclear D gene. The CDR3 totals 13 residues. CDR1 is SGHAT, CDR2 FQNNGV, per germline. Trimming took 3 bases from V and 7 from J, leaving 11 bases between them. The CDR3 DNA reads as TGTGCCAGCAGCTTTGGCAGGCAAAATACGCAGTATTTT. Residues: CASSFGRQNTQYF.

This sequence joins TRBV4-2 and TRBJ2-2, with 10 bases fitting TRBD2. J gave up 3 bases and V 2 bases, and 6 bases lay outside the gene matches. The germline gives CDR1 LGHNA, CDR2 YNFKEQ. CDR3 length: 17 amino acids. CDR3 region: CASSQSGTSVYTGELFF. CDR3 sequence (DNA): TGTGCCAGCAGCCAATCCGGGACTAGCGTCTACACCGGGGAGCTGTTTTTT.